Following are 21 T cell receptor beta chains from one sample sequenced in a study of blood T cell repertoires in COVID-19. The table came from immunoSEQ multiplex PCR; TCRdb's copy has only in-frame clones and leaves some out. This sample has 120,000 or so clones, with 85% to 90% found just once. What was sequenced was peripheral blood. These receptor sequences come from a woman aged 55-69 years with COVID-19, enrolled during active disease.

The chain recombines TRBV5-1 with TRBJ2-1; a weak D match, TRBD1 (5 bases). Germline V CDR1 and CDR2: SGHRS, YFSETQ. CDR3 length equals 16 residues. Trimming took off 4 bases at V and 4 bases at J, with 18 bases between the two ends. The CDR3 DNA reads TGCGCCAGCAGCCCAGACGAGGCAGGGTTTTACAATGAGCAGTTCTTC. Protein product: CASSPDEAGFYNEQFF.

The J gene is TRBJ1-1, the V gene TRBV18, with 7 bases matching TRBD1. This CDR3 region has 16 residues. The V gene end was trimmed by 5 bases and the J gene end by 3 bases; junction bases not matched to a gene: 12. The germline V gene encodes CDR1 KGHSH and CDR2 LQKENI. DNA of the CDR3: TGTGCCAGCTCAGGAATGAAGGGGGCCGGGGACACTGAAGCTTTCTTT. It yields the protein CASSGMKGAGDTEAFF.

The V gene is TRBV4-3, the J gene TRBJ2-3, with 8 bases that match TRBD2. The V segment lost 1 base and the J segment 1 base; nucleotides outside the gene matches: 4. The CDR3 is 16 residues long. Per the germline V gene, CDR1 is LGHNA and CDR2 is YSLEER. The CDR3 protein is CASSQGIGGGTDTQYF. The CDR3 DNA sequence: TGCGCCAGCAGCCAAGGGATCGGGGGGGGCACAGATACGCAGTATTTT.

The rearrangement links TRBV5-1 to TRBJ1-2; 10 nucleotides line up with TRBD1. Germline values: CDR1 SGHRS, CDR2 YFSETQ. V was clipped by 3 bases and J by 2 bases; unmatched bases: 7. The CDR3 is 16 amino acids. In nucleotides, the CDR3 is TGCGCCAGCAGCTCGAATTTGGGACAGGGGAACTATGGCTACACCTTC. This gives the protein CASSSNLGQGNYGYTF.

J is TRBJ1-1 and V is TRBV14; D gene uncertain. The V end lost 4 bases, the J end lost 7 bases, and 10 bases lay between the germline ends. The CDR3 totals 12 residues. Germline values: CDR1 SGHDN, CDR2 FVKESK. CDR3 sequence (DNA): TGTGCCAGCAGCCTTACAGCTTTTGAAGCTTTCTTT. Its translation is CASSLTAFEAFF. Complete variable domain (other parts from reference TRBV14 and TRBJ1-1): EAGVTQFPSHSVIEKGQTVTLRCDPISGHDNLYWYRRVMGKEIKFLLHFVKESKQDESGMPNNRFLAERTGGTYSTLKVQPAELEDSGVYFCASSLTAFEAFFGQGTRLTVV.

The chain employs TRBV10-1 and TRBJ1-5; the match to TRBD1 covers 8 bases. Germline values: CDR1 WNHNN, CDR2 SYGVQD (reference sequence). V dropped 8 bases and J dropped 0; count of bases not matched to a gene: 6. The CDR3 loop spans 15 amino acids. The CDR3 DNA is TGCGCCAGCCCCGCAGGGGGCCATAGCAATCAGCCCCAGCATTTT. Its protein is CASPAGGHSNQPQHF.

The CDR3 nucleotides read TGTGCCAGCAGCTCCACGTCAGTTTCCTACGAGCAGTACTTC. Its translation: CASSSTSVSYEQYF. The chain has TRBV7-2 and TRBJ2-7, with D unresolved. The CDR3 length is 14 residues. Germline V gives CDR1 SGHTA, CDR2 FQGNSA. The ends were cut back, 4 bases at V and 1 base at J, with 11 bases in the middle.

In the case of this clone: Compared with germline, one end of the junction differs, possibly owing to a read error. The chain carries TRBV7-3 and TRBJ2-2; D possibly corresponds to TRBD2 (6 bases). Germline CDR1 reads SGHTA; CDR2 reads FQGTGA. This CDR3 is 14 amino acids long. The CDR3 bases are TGTGCCAGCAGCTTACGGGGGAACACCGGGGGGCTGTTTTTT. It yields the protein CASSLRGNTGGLFF.

This chain uses TRBV6-5 with TRBJ2-7; TRBD1 is a possible D gene (6 bases). V was clipped by 5 bases and J by 2 bases, with 13 bases between them. The V gene's germline CDR1 is MNHEY and CDR2 SVGAGI. The CDR3 covers 14 residues. The CDR3 sequence: CASSKGVYPYEQYF. The DNA for the CDR3 is TGTGCCAGCAGTAAGGGGGTTTATCCCTACGAGCAGTACTTC.

V is TRBV3-1 (or the pseudogene TRBV3-2) and J is TRBJ1-5, with no clear D. Between the trimmed V and J ends, which lost 1 base and 4 bases, there was a span of 8 bases. This CDR3 comprises 14 residues. Germline CDR1 LGHDT, CDR2 YNNKEL (reference sequence). CDR3 in amino acids: CASSQGRTNQPQHF. CDR3 coding DNA: TGTGCCAGCAGCCAAGGACGGACTAATCAGCCCCAGCATTTT.

The DNA of the CDR3 is TGTGCCAGCAGTAAAGCCGGGACTCTGAGGTTCTTC. It yields the protein CASSKAGTLRFF. The chain is built from TRBV11-3 and TRBJ2-1, with a tentative D call TRBD2 (6 bases). From germline, CDR1 is SGHNT and CDR2 YENEEA. Trimming stripped 6 bases from V and 15 bases from J, with 18 bases between. The CDR3 length is 12 residues.

The chain is built from TRBV28 and TRBJ1-1, with D possibly being TRBD1 (6 bases). In germline, CDR1 is MDHEN, CDR2 SYDVKM. The CDR3 extends over 13 amino acids. Trimming removed 4 bases from V and 0 bases from J, with 6 bases in between. Written as DNA, the CDR3 is TGTGCCAGCAGTTACAGGGTGAACACTGAAGCTTTCTTT. Residues: CASSYRVNTEAFF.

The rearrangement joins TRBV19 to TRBJ1-5, with D maybe TRBD1 (5 bases). CDR1 LNHDA and CDR2 SQIVND come from the germline V gene (reference sequence). Trimming took 6 bases from V and 6 from J, leaving 24 bases between them. This CDR3 contains 17 residues. The CDR3, as DNA: TGTGCCAGTAGCCCTGGGGGAGGGAGGAAAGGTAGTCAGCCCCAGCATTTT. It encodes CASSPGGGRKGSQPQHF.

The rearrangement joins TRBV4-1 to TRBJ1-4, with D tentatively TRBD1 (5 bases). CDR3 length equals 15 residues. V gave up 1 base and J gave up 8 bases, with 14 bases separating them. CDR1 and CDR2 (germline): MGHRA, YSYEKL. The CDR3, as DNA: TGCGCCAGCAGCCAAGGGGCAGTCCCAGGGGAAAAACTGTTTTTT. Amino acid sequence: CASSQGAVPGEKLFF.

This clone was seen a few times. This rearrangement joins TRBV6-4 to TRBJ2-1, with 9 positions matching TRBD1. V trimming: 0 bases; J trimming: 6 bases; junction bases outside the gene matches: 0. CDR1 and CDR2 (germline): MRHNA, SNTAGT. CDR3 length equals 14 residues. The CDR3 loop is CASSDSTGGNEQFF. The CDR3 nucleotides are TGTGCCAGCAGTGACTCGACAGGGGGCAATGAGCAGTTCTTC.

The J gene is TRBJ1-5, the V gene TRBV27; the D is unclear. The CDR3 contains 15 residues. V was shortened by 7 bases and J by 0 bases, with 13 bases between the two germline ends. Per the germline V gene, CDR1 is MNHEY and CDR2 is SMNVEV (reference sequence). CDR3 DNA sequence: TGTGCCAGCAACGACTCCTCGGATAGCAATCAGCCCCAGCATTTT. Amino acid sequence: CASNDSSDSNQPQHF.

J is TRBJ1-2 and V is TRBV6-5; D is possibly TRBD1 (6 bases). This CDR3 comprises 13 residues. With 5 bases removed from V and 6 bases from J, the gap between germline ends came to 13 bases. Germline CDR1 is MNHEY and CDR2 is SVGAGI. The CDR3 loop is CASSRTARDGYTF. The DNA of the CDR3 is TGTGCCAGCAGTCGGACAGCTCGCGATGGCTACACCTTC.

The count of this clone is one. The V call is TRBV7-6, the J call TRBJ2-5, with 10 bases fitting TRBD2. Trimming at V came to 2 bases and at J to 10 bases, leaving 10 bases not matched to a gene. Germline-derived CDR1 and CDR2 are SGHVS and FNYEAQ. There are 15 residues in the CDR3. The CDR3 is CASSLYSVAGGRQYF. The CDR3 DNA sequence: TGTGCCAGCAGCTTATACTCGGTAGCGGGGGGACGCCAGTACTTC.

The J gene is TRBJ2-2, the V gene TRBV3-1 (or the pseudogene TRBV3-2); D might be TRBD2 (6 bases). This CDR3 region has 15 residues. The V gene lost 4 bases and the J gene lost 5 bases, with 14 bases spanning the gap. CDR1 and CDR2 from the germline V gene are LGHDT and YNNKEL (reference sequence). CDR3 in DNA: TGTGCCAGCAGCCGCCGGGACTTTACAACCGGGGAGCTGTTTTTT. Its translation: CASSRRDFTTGELFF.

The genes are TRBV29-1 and TRBJ2-7, with TRBD2 as a possible D gene (6 bases). This CDR3 has 12 residues. The V gene lost 5 bases and the J gene lost 3 bases, with 11 bases spanning the gap. Germline CDR1 is SQVTM and CDR2 is ANQGSEA. In DNA form, the CDR3 reads TGCAGCGTTAATTCGGGGGTCTACGAGCAGTACTTC. It translates to CSVNSGVYEQYF.

As concerns this clone: Sequence at one end of the junction differs from germline and may be a read error. The V and J genes are TRBV7-8 and TRBJ1-1, with TRBD1 matching 8 bases. The CDR3 sequence is 13 residues long. CDR1 and CDR2 (germline): SGHVS, FQNEAQ. The DNA for the CDR3 is TGTGCCAACAGCTTAACAGGGGGAGGTGAAGCTTTCTTT. This gives the protein CANSLTGGGEAFF.